Included here is one TCR beta chain sequence, with context. What it binds is unknown. The read halts 3 residues ahead of the CDR3 end, with the missing end drawn from the germline J gene. These data originate in a study of T cell clonality in common variable immunodeficiency. Whole-study findings and limits: Reportedly, TCR beta sequences from common variable immunodeficiency showed fewer deletions and N-nucleotide insertions.

This CDR3 comprises 11 residues. Deletions cut 7 bases from V and 6 bases from J, with 12 bases between. Germline CDR1 and CDR2: GTSNPN and SVGIG (reference sequence). Libraries were prepared by immunoSEQ multiplex PCR; TCRdb keeps only in-frame clonotypes and omits some of them. The sample has about 34,000 clones, none seen only once. Sequenced material: peripheral blood mononuclear cells. This clonotype originated in a human donor with common variable immunodeficiency. J is TRBJ1-2 and V is TRBV30; the D gene is possibly TRBD1 (6 bases). This CDR3 is CAFQYRDGYTF. CDR3 bases read: TGTGCCTTTCAGTACAGGGATGGC.